This TCR beta chain was recorded in a study of T cell responses to AZD1222 COVID-19 vaccine. A few counts support this clone. Its target is unknown. Germline loops: CDR1 MDHEN, CDR2 SYDVKM. The CDR3 is made up of 15 amino acids. Losses at the gene ends were 4 bases for V and 2 bases for J; bases not matched to a gene: 5. Sequencing was performed with immunoSEQ multiplex PCR; in TCRdb, only in-frame clones are kept and a portion is missing. The sample has 85,000 to 110,000 clones, 90% seen once. Findings of the study overall: Scientists sampled the repertoires only once the peak T cell response had passed. Reportedly, close to half of spike-specific TCRs are directed against unmutated variant regions. Vaccine-related CD4 TCRs covered spike, predominating at 160-218 and 743-854.

This clonotype originated in an adult in good health. This material consisted of peripheral blood, taken on day 0 of AZD1222 vaccination. The chain joins TRBV28 to TRBJ1-1; 9 nucleotides match TRBD1. This chain's CDR3 is CASSSGQGSNTEAFF. The CDR3 region has the DNA TGTGCCAGCAGTTCTGGACAGGGGAGTAACACTGAAGCTTTCTTT.